This is a list of T cell receptor beta chains from one sample in a study of blood T cell repertoires in COVID-19. Sequencing was performed with immunoSEQ multiplex PCR; in TCRdb, only in-frame clones are kept and a portion is missing. The table lists around 120,000 clones, about four fifths of them singletons. Sequenced input: peripheral blood. The receptors were gathered from a man aged 40-49 years with active or convalescent COVID-19. Each CDR3 is given with its conserved first and last residue. The D gene is left open where the match is weak. A row's size may be missing; if present it is once, few, many or a size class.

d_call j_call clone_size v_call cdr3_aa cdr3_nt
. TRBJ1-2 . TRBV21-1 CASRKKVLTGCGYTF TGTGCCAGCAGAAAAAAGGTCCTAACGGGGTGTGGCTACACCTTC
TRBD1 TRBJ2-5 . TRBV2 CASTSTGVPRETQYF TGTGCCAGCACCTCCACAGGGGTCCCCCGGGAGACCCAGTACTTC
. TRBJ1-5 . TRBV7-2 CASSLWGDRTVQPQHF TGTGCCAGCAGCCTCTGGGGGGATAGGACTGTTCAGCCCCAGCATTTT
. TRBJ2-7 . TRBV9 CASSPSGTLSYEQYF TGTGCCAGCAGCCCGTCCGGGACTCTTTCCTACGAGCAGTACTTC
. TRBJ1-1 few TRBV7-9 CASSLAVVRNTEAFF TGTGCCAGCAGCTTAGCGGTGGTTAGGAACACTGAAGCTTTCTTT
. TRBJ1-6 . TRBV27 CASSLVEGRSPLHF TGTGCCAGCAGTTTGGTAGAGGGAAGATCACCCCTCCACTTT
. TRBJ2-1 . TRBV3-1/TRBV3-2 CASSQVGSSGGEQFF TGTGCCAGCAGCCAAGTTGGCAGTAGTGGAGGTGAGCAGTTCTTC
TRBD1 TRBJ1-3 once TRBV4-2 CASSQDWTGGAGNTIYF TGTGCCAGCAGCCAGGACTGGACAGGGGGCGCTGGAAACACCATATATTTT
. TRBJ2-7 . TRBV5-1 CASSLAPRGAGGDEQYF TGCGCCAGCAGCTTGGCTCCCCGGGGGGCCGGTGGCGACGAGCAGTACTTC
. TRBJ2-1 . TRBV12-3/TRBV12-4 CASSLDSRVEQFF TGTGCCAGCAGCCTAGACAGTCGAGTTGAGCAGTTCTTC
. TRBJ1-5 . TRBV24-1 CATSDGGDNQPQHF TGTGCCACCAGTGACGGAGGGGACAATCAGCCCCAGCATTTT
TRBD1 TRBJ1-5 once TRBV24-1 CATSDGQGDNQPQHF TGTGCCACCAGTGATGGACAGGGGGACAATCAGCCCCAGCATTTT
TRBD1 TRBJ1-6 . TRBV11-3 CASSSGTGGSSPLHF TGTGCCAGCAGCTCCGGGACAGGGGGCTCTTCACCCCTCCACTTT
TRBD1 TRBJ1-5 . TRBV29-1 CSVQAGTGGQPQHF TGCAGCGTGCAGGCCGGGACAGGGGGTCAGCCCCAGCATTTT
. TRBJ1-4 . TRBV10-1 CASSGHPTGDLNEKLFF TGCGCCAGCAGTGGACACCCAACAGGCGACCTTAATGAAAAACTGTTTTTT
TRBD1 TRBJ2-7 . TRBV2 CASSGSGTVNREQYF TGTGCCAGCAGTGGATCCGGGACAGTGAATCGGGAGCAGTACTTC
. TRBJ1-1 . TRBV19 CASKLTGDEAFF TGTGCCAGTAAACTGACGGGTGATGAAGCTTTCTTT
. TRBJ1-1 . TRBV5-1 CASSLYPSNTEAFF TGCGCCAGCAGCTTGTACCCCAGTAACACTGAAGCTTTCTTT
TRBD1 TRBJ1-2 . TRBV29-1 CSVEDRADGYTF TGCAGCGTTGAGGACAGGGCAGATGGCTACACCTTC
. TRBJ1-1 few TRBV12-5 CASGPSETEAFF TGTGCTAGTGGTCCGAGTGAGACTGAAGCTTTCTTT
. TRBJ2-5 . TRBV5-1 CASMSGLVVETQYF TGCGCCAGCATGTCCGGGTTGGTGGTTGAGACCCAGTACTTC
. TRBJ2-7 . TRBV21-1 CASRGGYEQYF TGTGCCAGCCGGGGAGGCTACGAGCAGTACTTC
TRBD1 TRBJ2-1 . TRBV19 CASDRGTYNEQFF TGTGCCAGTGACAGGGGGACATACAATGAGCAGTTCTTC
TRBD1 TRBJ1-5 . TRBV28 CASSLWVGGSRQPQHF TGTGCCAGCAGTTTATGGGTAGGGGGCTCTAGGCAGCCCCAGCATTTT
. TRBJ1-2 . TRBV25-1 CASSAYQVPGYTF TGTGCCAGCAGTGCATACCAGGTTCCCGGCTACACCTTC
. TRBJ1-4 . TRBV19 CASSSIGTPTTNEKLFF TGTGCCAGTAGTTCTATAGGGACACCCACAACTAATGAAAAACTGTTTTTT
TRBD2 TRBJ2-3 . TRBV18 CASSPTSGEDTQYF TGTGCCAGCTCACCGACTAGCGGGGAGGATACGCAGTATTTT
. TRBJ1-1 . TRBV5-1 CASRKVDGGTEAFF TGCGCCAGTCGGAAGGTCGATGGCGGCACTGAAGCTTTCTTT
TRBD2 TRBJ2-3 . TRBV5-1 CASSWAGEGKDTQYF TGCGCCAGCAGCTGGGCGGGAGAAGGTAAAGATACGCAGTATTTT
. TRBJ2-7 . TRBV5-6 CASSSDTYEQYF TGTGCCAGCAGCTCGGACACCTACGAGCAGTACTTC
. TRBJ1-3 once TRBV3-1/TRBV3-2 CASSQRGGLISGNTIYF TGTGCCAGCAGCCAAAGGGGGGGATTAATCTCTGGAAACACCATATATTTT
TRBD1 TRBJ1-1 . TRBV19 CASSPTGTGGRKAFF TGTGCCAGTAGTCCTACCGGGACAGGGGGTAGGAAAGCTTTCTTT
. TRBJ2-1 . TRBV7-2 CASSPRNEQFF TGTGCCAGCAGCCCCCGGAATGAGCAGTTCTTC